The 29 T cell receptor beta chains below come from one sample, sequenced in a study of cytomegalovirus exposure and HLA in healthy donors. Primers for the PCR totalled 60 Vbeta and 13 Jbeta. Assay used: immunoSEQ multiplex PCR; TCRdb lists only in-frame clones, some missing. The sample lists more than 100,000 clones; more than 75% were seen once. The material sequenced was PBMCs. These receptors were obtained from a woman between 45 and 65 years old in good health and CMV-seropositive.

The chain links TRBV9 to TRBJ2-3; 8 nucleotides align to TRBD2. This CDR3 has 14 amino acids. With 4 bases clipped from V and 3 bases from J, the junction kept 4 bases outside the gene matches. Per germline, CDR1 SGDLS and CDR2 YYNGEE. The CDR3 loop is CASSHGGATDTQYF. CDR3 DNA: TGTGCCAGCAGCCACGGGGGGGCGACAGATACGCAGTATTTT.

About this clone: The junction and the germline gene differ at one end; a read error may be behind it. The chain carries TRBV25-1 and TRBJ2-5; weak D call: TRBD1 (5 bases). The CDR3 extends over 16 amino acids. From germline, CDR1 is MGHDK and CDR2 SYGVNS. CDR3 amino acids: CASSLEGEGLQGTQYF. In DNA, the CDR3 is TGTGCCAGCAGCCTAGAAGGGGAAGGATTACAAGGGACCCAGTACTTC.

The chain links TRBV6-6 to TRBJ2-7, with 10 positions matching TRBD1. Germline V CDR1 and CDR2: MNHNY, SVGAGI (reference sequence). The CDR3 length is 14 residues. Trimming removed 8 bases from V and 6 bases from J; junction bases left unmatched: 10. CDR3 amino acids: CASSRGTGETEQYF. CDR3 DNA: TGTGCCAGCTCTAGGGGGACAGGGGAAACCGAGCAGTACTTC.

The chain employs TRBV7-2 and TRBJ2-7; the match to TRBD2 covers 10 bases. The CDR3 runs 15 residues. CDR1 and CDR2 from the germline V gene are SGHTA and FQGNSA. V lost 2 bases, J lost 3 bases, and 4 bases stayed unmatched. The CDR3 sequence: CASSLIAGGIYEQYF. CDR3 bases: TGTGCCAGCAGCTTAATAGCGGGGGGAATCTACGAGCAGTACTTC.

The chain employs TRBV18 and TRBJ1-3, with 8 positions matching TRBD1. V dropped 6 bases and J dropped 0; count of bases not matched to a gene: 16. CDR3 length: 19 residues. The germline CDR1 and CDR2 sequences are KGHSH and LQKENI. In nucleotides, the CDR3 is TGTGCCAGCTCCCCTTTCGGACAGGGCGCACCCGTCTCTGGAAACACCATATATTTT. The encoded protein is CASSPFGQGAPVSGNTIYF. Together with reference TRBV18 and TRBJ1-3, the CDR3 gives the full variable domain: NAGVMQNPRHLVRRRGQEARLRCSPMKGHSHVYWYRQLPEEGLKFMVYLQKENIIDESGMPKERFSAEFPKEGPSILRIQQVVRGDSAAYFCASSPFGQGAPVSGNTIYFGEGSWLTVV.

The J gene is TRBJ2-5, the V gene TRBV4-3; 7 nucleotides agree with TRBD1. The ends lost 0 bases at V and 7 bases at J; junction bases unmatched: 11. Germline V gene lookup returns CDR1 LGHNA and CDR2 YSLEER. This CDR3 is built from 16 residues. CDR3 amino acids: CASSQDDRATRGTQYF. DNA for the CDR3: TGCGCCAGCAGCCAAGATGACAGGGCAACGAGGGGGACCCAGTACTTC.

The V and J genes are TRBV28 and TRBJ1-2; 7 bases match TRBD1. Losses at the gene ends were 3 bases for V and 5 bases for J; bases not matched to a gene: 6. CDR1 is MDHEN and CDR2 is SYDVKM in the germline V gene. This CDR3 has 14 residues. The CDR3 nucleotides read TGTGCCAGCAGTTTCGGGACAGTAGCATATGGCTACACCTTC. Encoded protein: CASSFGTVAYGYTF.

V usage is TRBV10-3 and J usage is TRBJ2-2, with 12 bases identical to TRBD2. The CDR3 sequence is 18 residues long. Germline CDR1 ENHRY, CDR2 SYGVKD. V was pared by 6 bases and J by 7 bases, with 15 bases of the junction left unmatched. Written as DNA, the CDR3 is TGTGCCATCAGGTCGTACGGCCTAGCGGGGGGGCCTGGCGGGGAGCTGTTTTTT. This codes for CAIRSYGLAGGPGGELFF.

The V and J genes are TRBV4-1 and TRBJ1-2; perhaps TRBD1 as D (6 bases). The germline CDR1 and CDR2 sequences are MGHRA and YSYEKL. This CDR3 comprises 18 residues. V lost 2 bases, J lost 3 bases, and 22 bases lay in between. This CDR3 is CASSQPRGGQGTHYGYTF. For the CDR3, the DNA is TGCGCCAGCAGCCAACCAAGAGGGGGTCAGGGGACGCACTATGGCTACACCTTC.

The CDR3 is CASSGWQVYEQYF. CDR3 sequence (DNA): TGTGCCAGCAGCGGGTGGCAGGTCTACGAGCAGTACTTC. V is TRBV5-8 and J is TRBJ2-7; D gene uncertain. V was shortened by 4 bases and J by 3 bases, with 11 bases between the two germline ends. The CDR3 runs 13 residues. Germline V CDR1 and CDR2: SGHTS, YDEGEE.

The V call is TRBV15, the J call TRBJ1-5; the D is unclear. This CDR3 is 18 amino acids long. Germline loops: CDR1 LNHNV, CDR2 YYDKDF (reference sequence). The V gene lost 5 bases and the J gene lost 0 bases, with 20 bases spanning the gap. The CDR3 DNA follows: TGTGCCACCAGCTCCGGACTTTCCCTTTACTATAGCAATCAGCCCCAGCATTTT. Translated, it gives CATSSGLSLYYSNQPQHF.

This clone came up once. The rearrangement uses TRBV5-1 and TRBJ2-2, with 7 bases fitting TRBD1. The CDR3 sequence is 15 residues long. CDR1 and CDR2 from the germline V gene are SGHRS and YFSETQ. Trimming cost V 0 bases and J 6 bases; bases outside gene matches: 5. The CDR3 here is CASSLVGQGAGELFF. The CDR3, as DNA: TGCGCCAGCAGCTTGGTAGGCCAGGGGGCCGGGGAGCTGTTTTTT.

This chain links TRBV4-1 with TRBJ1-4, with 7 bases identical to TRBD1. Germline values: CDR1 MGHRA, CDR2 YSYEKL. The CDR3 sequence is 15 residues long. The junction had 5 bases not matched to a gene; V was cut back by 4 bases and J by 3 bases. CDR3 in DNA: TGCGCCAGCAGCCTAACAGGGGCCGCTAATGAAAAACTGTTTTTT. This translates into CASSLTGAANEKLFF.

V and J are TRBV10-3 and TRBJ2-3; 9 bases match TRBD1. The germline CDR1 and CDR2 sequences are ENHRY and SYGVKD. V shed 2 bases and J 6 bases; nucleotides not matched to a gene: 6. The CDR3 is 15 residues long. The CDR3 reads CAISEDRGGMDTQYF. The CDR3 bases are TGTGCCATCAGTGAGGACAGGGGGGGGATGGATACGCAGTATTTT.

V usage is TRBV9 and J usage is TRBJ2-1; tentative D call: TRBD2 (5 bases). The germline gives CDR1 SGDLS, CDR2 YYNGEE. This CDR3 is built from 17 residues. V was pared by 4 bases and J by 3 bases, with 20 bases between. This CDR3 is CASSPLYEGAGYNEQFF. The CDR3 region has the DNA TGTGCCAGCAGCCCTCTCTACGAGGGAGCCGGCTACAATGAGCAGTTCTTC.

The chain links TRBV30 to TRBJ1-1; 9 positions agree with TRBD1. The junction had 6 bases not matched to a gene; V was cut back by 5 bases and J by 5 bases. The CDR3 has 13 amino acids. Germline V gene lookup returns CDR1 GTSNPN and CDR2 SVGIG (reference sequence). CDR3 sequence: CAWSTGGWTEAFF. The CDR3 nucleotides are TGTGCCTGGTCGACAGGGGGTTGGACTGAAGCTTTCTTT.

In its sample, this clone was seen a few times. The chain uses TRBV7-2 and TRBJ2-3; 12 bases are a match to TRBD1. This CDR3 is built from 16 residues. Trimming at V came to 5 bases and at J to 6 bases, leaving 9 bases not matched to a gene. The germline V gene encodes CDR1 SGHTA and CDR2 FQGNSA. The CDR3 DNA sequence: TGTGCCAGCAGCCCGCTACCGGGACAGGGGGCTGATACGCAGTATTTT. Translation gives CASSPLPGQGADTQYF.

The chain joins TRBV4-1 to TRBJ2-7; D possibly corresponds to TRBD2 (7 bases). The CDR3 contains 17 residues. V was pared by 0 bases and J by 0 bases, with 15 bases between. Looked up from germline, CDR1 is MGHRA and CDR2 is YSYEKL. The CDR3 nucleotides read TGCGCCAGCAGCCAAGAAGGATTGGGGGGGGCCTCCTACGAGCAGTACTTC. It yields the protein CASSQEGLGGASYEQYF.

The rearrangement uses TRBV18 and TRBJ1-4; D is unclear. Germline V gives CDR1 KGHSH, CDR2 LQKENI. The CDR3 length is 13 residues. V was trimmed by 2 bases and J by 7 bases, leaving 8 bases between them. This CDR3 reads CASSPRASEKLFF. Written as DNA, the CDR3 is TGTGCCAGCTCACCAAGAGCCTCTGAAAAACTGTTTTTT.

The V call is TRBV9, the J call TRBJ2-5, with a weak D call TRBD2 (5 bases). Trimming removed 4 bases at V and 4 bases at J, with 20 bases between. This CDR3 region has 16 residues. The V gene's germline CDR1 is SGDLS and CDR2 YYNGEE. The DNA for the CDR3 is TGTGCCAGCAGCAACCACTATTTGAGCGGAGGAGAGACCCAGTACTTC. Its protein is CASSNHYLSGGETQYF.

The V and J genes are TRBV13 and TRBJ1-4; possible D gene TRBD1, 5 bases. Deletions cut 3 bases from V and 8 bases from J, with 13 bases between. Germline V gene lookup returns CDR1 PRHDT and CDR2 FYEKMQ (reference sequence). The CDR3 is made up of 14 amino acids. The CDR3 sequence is CASSFRDSFEKLFF. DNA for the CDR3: TGTGCCAGCAGCTTCCGGGACTCGTTCGAAAAACTGTTTTTT.

CDR3 DNA: TGTGCCAGCAGTTTTATCGCGGGCGACAATGAGCAGTTCTTC. It codes for CASSFIAGDNEQFF. V is TRBV28 and J is TRBJ2-1, with D possibly being TRBD2 (5 bases). Germline CDR1 reads MDHEN; CDR2 reads SYDVKM. Trimming stripped 3 bases from V and 5 bases from J, with 11 bases between. The CDR3 has 14 residues.

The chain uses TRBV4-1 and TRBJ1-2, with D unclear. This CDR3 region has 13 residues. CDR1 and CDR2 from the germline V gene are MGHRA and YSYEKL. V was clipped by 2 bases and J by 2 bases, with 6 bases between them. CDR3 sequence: CASSQPGNYGYTF. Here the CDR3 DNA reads TGCGCCAGCAGCCAACCGGGGAACTATGGCTACACCTTC.

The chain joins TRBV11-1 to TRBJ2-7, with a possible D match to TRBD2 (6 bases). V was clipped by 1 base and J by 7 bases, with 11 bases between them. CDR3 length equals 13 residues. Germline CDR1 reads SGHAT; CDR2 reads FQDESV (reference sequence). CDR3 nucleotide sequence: TGTGCCAGCAGCTTAGTCTACGGGGGAGAGCAGTACTTC. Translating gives CASSLVYGGEQYF.

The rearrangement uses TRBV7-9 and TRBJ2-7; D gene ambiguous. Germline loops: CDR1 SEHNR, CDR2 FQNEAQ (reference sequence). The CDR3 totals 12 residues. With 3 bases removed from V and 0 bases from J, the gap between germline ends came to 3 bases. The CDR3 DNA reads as TGTGCCAGCAGCTTTAGCTCCTACGAGCAGTACTTC. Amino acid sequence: CASSFSSYEQYF.

CDR3 bases: TGCGCCAGCAGCTTGGTACCGGGAGGGAACACTGAAGCTTTCTTT. Protein product: CASSLVPGGNTEAFF. The chain carries TRBV5-1 and TRBJ1-1; D is undetermined. The CDR3 has 15 amino acids. Trimming took 0 bases from V and 1 from J, leaving 10 bases between them. CDR1 is SGHRS, CDR2 YFSETQ, per germline.

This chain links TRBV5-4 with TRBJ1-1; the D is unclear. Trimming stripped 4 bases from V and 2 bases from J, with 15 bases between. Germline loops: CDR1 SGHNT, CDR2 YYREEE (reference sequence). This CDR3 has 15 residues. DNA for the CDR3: TGTGCCAGCAGCCCACGGCAGGTATATAACACTGAAGCTTTCTTT. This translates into CASSPRQVYNTEAFF.

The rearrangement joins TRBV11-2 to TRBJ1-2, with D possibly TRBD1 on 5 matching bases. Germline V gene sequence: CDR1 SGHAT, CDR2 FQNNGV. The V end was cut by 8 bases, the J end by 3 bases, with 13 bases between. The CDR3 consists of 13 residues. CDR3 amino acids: CASSREAHYGYTF. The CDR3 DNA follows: TGTGCCAGCTCCAGGGAAGCCCACTATGGCTACACCTTC.

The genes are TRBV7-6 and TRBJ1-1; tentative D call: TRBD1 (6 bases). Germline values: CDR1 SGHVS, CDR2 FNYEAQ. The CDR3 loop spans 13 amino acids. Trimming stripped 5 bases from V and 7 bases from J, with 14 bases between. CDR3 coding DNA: TGTGCCAGCAGCAAGGACAGTACCTTTGAAGCTTTCTTT. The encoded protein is CASSKDSTFEAFF. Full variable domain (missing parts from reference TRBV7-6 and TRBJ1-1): GAGVSQSPRYKVTKRGQDVALRCDPISGHVSLYWYRQALGQGPEFLTYFNYEAQQDKSGLPNDRFSAERPEGSISTLTIQRTEQRDSAMYRCASSKDSTFEAFFGQGTRLTVV.